Listed below are T cell receptor beta chains from one sample, sequenced in a study of tumour-infiltrating T cells in Burkitt lymphoma. Measured with immunoSEQ multiplex PCR; TCRdb has only the in-frame clones, and not every one. The table lists more than 550 clones, approximately 90% of them singletons, with roughly a fifth in the top ten. The material sequenced was tumor tissue. Receptors originate from a human donor with diffuse large B-cell lymphoma. The CDR3 runs from the conserved cysteine through the conserved F or W. Each record gives: V gene, clone size, D gene, J gene, CDR3 DNA, CDR3 protein. The D gene is left open where the match is weak. Rows may omit the clone size; those that give it use once, few, many or a size class.

V: TRBV18; size: .; D: .; J: TRBJ1-5; DNA: TGTGCCACCTCAGATGCTGGGCCCCAGCATTTT; CDR3: CATSDAGPQHF
V: TRBV2; size: .; D: TRBD1; J: TRBJ1-1; DNA: TGTGCCAGCAGTGACCCAGACAGGGGGCTCACTGAAGCTTTCTTT; CDR3: CASSDPDRGLTEAFF
V: TRBV13; size: few; D: .; J: TRBJ1-1; DNA: TGTGCCAGCACCCCCCCCGAAGGAGATCACACTGAAGCTTTCTTT; CDR3: CASTPPEGDHTEAFF
V: TRBV5-1; size: .; D: .; J: TRBJ1-1; DNA: TGCGCCAGCAGCTTGGACTTGAACACTGAAGTTTTCTTT; CDR3: CASSLDLNTEVFF
V: TRBV7-9; size: .; D: .; J: TRBJ1-1; DNA: TGTGCCAGCAGCTTAGCCTGGGACACTGAAGCTTTTTTT; CDR3: CASSLAWDTEAFF
V: TRBV10-2; size: .; D: .; J: TRBJ2-7; DNA: TGCGCCAGCAGTGAGACTAGCTACGAGCAGTACTTC; CDR3: CASSETSYEQYF
V: TRBV29-1; size: .; D: .; J: TRBJ1-1; DNA: TGCAGCGTTGAATCGGGGAACGCTGAAGCTTTCTTT; CDR3: CSVESGNAEAFF
V: TRBV6-5; size: .; D: TRBD2; J: TRBJ2-5; DNA: TGTGCCAGCGGGATAGGCGGGGGGCCTCAAGAGACCCAGTACTTC; CDR3: CASGIGGGPQETQYF
V: TRBV13; size: .; D: .; J: TRBJ2-7; DNA: TGTGCCAGCCGGCAAGGTCACTACGAGCAGTACTTC; CDR3: CASRQGHYEQYF
V: TRBV7-9; size: .; D: .; J: TRBJ1-1; DNA: TGTGCCAGCAGCCAAGACAAACTGAACACTGAAGCTTTCTTT; CDR3: CASSQDKLNTEAFF
V: TRBV4-1; size: .; D: TRBD1; J: TRBJ2-5; DNA: TGCGCCAGCAGCGGCGGACAGGCCCAAGAGACCCAGTACTTC; CDR3: CASSGGQAQETQYF
V: TRBV5-1; size: .; D: TRBD1; J: TRBJ1-1; DNA: TGCGCCAGCAGCTTCTGGACAGGGGGCGCCGGGGCGTCTGAAGCTTTCTTT; CDR3: CASSFWTGGAGASEAFF
V: TRBV7-2; size: .; D: TRBD1; J: TRBJ1-1; DNA: TGTGCCAGCAGCAGGACAGGGCCCTATGAAGCTTTCTTT; CDR3: CASSRTGPYEAFF